This entry lists 24 T cell receptor beta chains sequenced from one sample in a study of OX40 agonist ivuxolimab in advanced cancers. Clones were sequenced by immunoSEQ multiplex PCR, and TCRdb holds only the in-frame ones, with some missing. Of under 6,500 clones listed, more than 65% were seen once; the top ten hold approximately 13%. The sample was CD4+ or CD8+ T cells sorted from blood, taken in a trial of the OX40 agonist ivuxolimab. These receptors were obtained from an adult with an advanced solid tumor such as melanoma, head and neck, liver or kidney cancer.

The chain has TRBV29-1 and TRBJ2-1, with D perhaps matching TRBD2 (5 bases). Trimming pared 6 bases from V and 5 bases from J, leaving 8 bases between. Per the germline V gene, CDR1 is SQVTM and CDR2 is ANQGSEA. The length of the CDR3 is 11 residues. CDR3 coding DNA: TGCAGCGTCGGGGTTAACAATGAGCAGTTCTTC. The encoded protein is CSVGVNNEQFF.

This clone was seen only a few times. The rearrangement links TRBV4-1 to TRBJ1-3, with D hard to call. The CDR3 has 15 amino acids. CDR1 is MGHRA, CDR2 YSYEKL, per germline. V lost 0 bases, J lost 0 bases, and 6 bases lay in between. The CDR3 sequence: CASSQDMSSGNTIYF. CDR3 bases: TGCGCCAGCAGCCAAGACATGAGCTCTGGAAACACCATATATTTT.

The chain combines TRBV27 with TRBJ1-1, with 11 bases lining up with TRBD1. Germline CDR1 reads MNHEY; CDR2 reads SMNVEV (reference sequence). Germline trimming cut 2 bases from V and 3 bases from J; bases unmatched to any gene: 2. The CDR3 spans 15 residues. CDR3 protein: CASSLGQGADTEAFF. In DNA, the CDR3 is TGTGCCAGCAGTTTAGGACAGGGGGCGGACACTGAAGCTTTCTTT.

V and J are TRBV9 and TRBJ2-1; TRBD2 matches at 8 bases. Trimming at V came to 5 bases and at J to 3 bases, leaving 7 bases not matched to a gene. CDR1 is SGDLS and CDR2 is YYNGEE in the germline V gene. The CDR3 extends over 15 amino acids. For the CDR3, the DNA is TGTGCCAGCAGTGGTTCTAGCGGGCTCTACAATGAGCAGTTCTTC. Residues: CASSGSSGLYNEQFF.

This chain links TRBV30 with TRBJ2-7; 9 bases agree with TRBD1. The CDR3 consists of 13 residues. V shed 5 bases and J 2 bases; nucleotides not matched to a gene: 4. Germline assignment: CDR1 GTSNPN and CDR2 SVGIG (reference sequence). The CDR3 sequence is CAWATGGPYEQYF. The CDR3 bases are TGTGCCTGGGCGACAGGGGGTCCCTACGAGCAGTACTTC.

This sequence joins TRBV5-1 and TRBJ1-1; 7 bases match TRBD1. The V gene's germline CDR1 is SGHRS and CDR2 YFSETQ. V lost 2 bases, J lost 1 base, and 2 bases stayed unmatched. The CDR3 is made up of 14 amino acids. Here the CDR3 reads CASSFRTGNTEAFF. The DNA for the CDR3 is TGCGCCAGCAGCTTTCGGACAGGGAACACTGAAGCTTTCTTT. The complete variable domain, with remaining parts taken from reference TRBV5-1 and TRBJ1-1, reads KAGVTQTPRYLIKTRGQQVTLSCSPISGHRSVSWYQQTPGQGLQFLFEYFSETQRNKGNFPGRFSGRQFSNSRSEMNVSTLELGDSALYLCASSFRTGNTEAFFGQGTRLTVV.

The rearrangement uses TRBV6-5 and TRBJ2-1, with a possible D match to TRBD2 (6 bases). The CDR3 is 14 amino acids. V lost 6 bases and J lost 6, with 15 bases in between. Germline CDR1 is MNHEY and CDR2 is SVGAGI. The CDR3: CASSPTGTLNEQFF. CDR3 in DNA: TGTGCCAGCAGCCCGACCGGGACTCTCAATGAGCAGTTCTTC.

This chain connects TRBV9 to TRBJ2-7, with TRBD2 matching 10 bases. After removal of 2 bases from V and 2 bases from J, the junction contained 4 bases not matched to a gene. The CDR3 loop spans 15 amino acids. Germline values: CDR1 SGDLS, CDR2 YYNGEE. Here the CDR3 reads CASSVGLAATYEQYF. CDR3 coding DNA: TGTGCCAGCAGCGTCGGACTAGCGGCGACCTACGAGCAGTACTTC.

The V gene is TRBV27, the J gene TRBJ1-5; D not certain. The CDR3 consists of 16 residues. V was shortened by 4 bases and J by 0 bases, with 13 bases between the two germline ends. In germline, CDR1 is MNHEY, CDR2 SMNVEV (reference sequence). CDR3 amino acids: CASSSPPRSSNQPQHF. CDR3 in DNA: TGTGCCAGCAGTTCCCCCCCCCGCAGTAGCAATCAGCCCCAGCATTTT.

CDR3 in amino acids: CASSRARSGDEQFF. The DNA for the CDR3 is TGCGCCAGCAGCCGAGCTCGGTCGGGCGATGAGCAGTTCTTC. The chain employs TRBV4-1 and TRBJ2-1; D not resolved. The length of the CDR3 is 14 residues. Germline V gives CDR1 MGHRA, CDR2 YSYEKL. Trimming cost V 4 bases and J 8 bases, with 15 bases left between them.

This clone rates as medium-sized. V usage is TRBV6-1 and J usage is TRBJ2-7, with unresolved D. CDR3 length: 15 residues. CDR1 MNHNS and CDR2 SASEGT come from the germline V gene. Trimming removed 2 bases at V and 5 bases at J, with 16 bases between. The DNA for the CDR3 is TGTGCCAGCAGTGAAATCGGCGGCCGAGGCGACGAGCAGTACTTC. Translating it yields CASSEIGGRGDEQYF.

This clone came up a few times. This chain connects TRBV4-1 to TRBJ2-1; TRBD2 aligns across 10 bases. V gave up 1 base and J gave up 2 bases; unmatched junction bases: 5. The CDR3 extends over 17 amino acids. Germline CDR1 MGHRA, CDR2 YSYEKL. CDR3 nucleotides: TGCGCCAGCAGCCAAGGGACTAGCGGCAGTCCCTACAATGAGCAGTTCTTC. Protein product: CASSQGTSGSPYNEQFF.

The V call is TRBV27, the J call TRBJ2-1; no reliable D call. V was pared by 2 bases and J by 14 bases, with 10 bases between. Germline CDR1 and CDR2: MNHEY and SMNVEV (reference sequence). The CDR3 loop spans 11 amino acids. DNA of the CDR3: TGTGCCAGCAGTTTAGGGCAGAAAGAGTTCTTC. Residues: CASSLGQKEFF.

A remark on this clone: The junction does not match germline at one end; this may be a read error. This chain joins TRBV7-7 and TRBJ2-1, with D possibly being TRBD2 (7 bases). The CDR3 spans 15 residues. The germline V gene encodes CDR1 SSHAT and CDR2 FNYEAQ (reference sequence). CDR3 amino acids: CASSLLSGGLNEQFF. The CDR3 nucleotides are TGTGCTAGCAGCTTATTGTCGGGGGGCCTCAATGAGCAGTTCTTC.

The V gene is TRBV28, the J gene TRBJ1-2; possibly TRBD1 for D (5 bases). The V gene lost 5 bases and the J gene lost 6 bases, with 10 bases spanning the gap. The CDR3 is made up of 12 amino acids. CDR1 and CDR2 from the germline V gene are MDHEN and SYDVKM. CDR3 bases: TGTGCCAGCAGTCCTGGGACTCATGGCTACACCTTC. Protein sequence: CASSPGTHGYTF.

V is TRBV5-4 and J is TRBJ2-7; D unclear. Deletions cut 4 bases from V and 2 bases from J, with 13 bases between. In germline, CDR1 is SGHNT, CDR2 YYREEE (reference sequence). This CDR3 region has 14 residues. The CDR3 bases are TGTGCCAGCAGCCGGAGAACAGCCCCCTACGAGCAGTACTTC. Translation gives CASSRRTAPYEQYF. Full variable domain (missing parts from reference TRBV5-4 and TRBJ2-7): ETGVTQSPTHLIKTRGQQVTLRCSSQSGHNTVSWYQQALGQGPQFIFQYYREEENGRGNFPPRFSGLQFPNYSSELNVNALELDDSALYLCASSRRTAPYEQYFGPGTRLTVT.

This chain uses TRBV5-1 with TRBJ2-7; D unclear. Germline assignment: CDR1 SGHRS and CDR2 YFSETQ. The CDR3 totals 14 residues. Trimming cost V 5 bases and J 2 bases, with 14 bases left between them. The CDR3 sequence is CASSPSPGPYEQYF. CDR3 nucleotides: TGCGCCAGCAGTCCTTCACCAGGCCCCTACGAGCAGTACTTC.

This chain links TRBV6-1 with TRBJ2-3; TRBD2 matches at 9 bases. The germline V gene has CDR1 MNHNS and CDR2 SASEGT. CDR3 length: 16 residues. With 2 bases clipped from V and 3 bases from J, the junction kept 6 bases outside the gene matches. This CDR3 is CASSERVAGATDTQYF. The CDR3 DNA reads as TGTGCCAGCAGTGAAAGAGTAGCGGGGGCAACAGATACGCAGTATTTT.

This chain uses TRBV27 with TRBJ2-5; weak D call: TRBD1 (6 bases). V was trimmed by 1 base and J by 4 bases, leaving 10 bases between them. The V gene's germline CDR1 is MNHEY and CDR2 SMNVEV (reference sequence). This CDR3 region has 14 residues. CDR3 bases: TGTGCCAGCAGTTTATTTGTCAGGGGAGAGACCCAGTACTTC. Its protein product is CASSLFVRGETQYF.

This clone was seen once. The rearrangement uses TRBV4-1 and TRBJ1-5, with 10 bases fitting TRBD1. The CDR3 totals 16 residues. CDR1 is MGHRA, CDR2 YSYEKL, per germline. V was pared by 0 bases and J by 3 bases, with 2 bases of the junction left unmatched. CDR3 sequence reads: CASSQDGTGANQPQHF. In nucleotides, the CDR3 is TGCGCCAGCAGCCAAGATGGGACAGGGGCCAATCAGCCCCAGCATTTT.

The chain links TRBV9 to TRBJ2-1; no firm D call. The CDR3 sequence is 12 residues long. Trimming took 4 bases from V and 3 from J, leaving 5 bases between them. In germline, CDR1 is SGDLS, CDR2 YYNGEE. For the CDR3, the DNA is TGTGCCAGCAGCCCCGTCTACAATGAGCAGTTCTTC. Its translation is CASSPVYNEQFF.

This chain links TRBV5-1 with TRBJ2-7, with D perhaps matching TRBD2 (7 bases). Germline V gene lookup returns CDR1 SGHRS and CDR2 YFSETQ. V was pared by 1 base and J by 2 bases, with 10 bases between. The CDR3 sequence is 14 residues long. CDR3 residues: CASSLSGDTYEQYF. In DNA form, the CDR3 reads TGCGCCAGCAGCTTGAGCGGGGACACCTACGAGCAGTACTTC.

The J gene is TRBJ1-2, the V gene TRBV6-1, with TRBD1 identical over 7 bases. CDR3 size: 15 residues. Germline V lookup: CDR1 MNHNS, CDR2 SASEGT. The V gene end was trimmed by 2 bases and the J gene end by 0 bases; junction bases not matched to a gene: 3. Here the CDR3 reads CASSEQGTANYGYTF. The CDR3 DNA reads TGTGCCAGCAGTGAACAAGGGACAGCTAACTATGGCTACACCTTC.

The rearrangement uses TRBV6-5 and TRBJ1-2, with D possibly TRBD1 on 6 matching bases. Deletions cut 5 bases from V and 4 bases from J, with 14 bases between. Germline V gene data show CDR1 as MNHEY and CDR2 as SVGAGI. This CDR3 comprises 14 residues. CDR3 bases: TGTGCCAGCAGTCCCCAGAGGGGGGTCTATGGCTACACCTTC. This sequence encodes CASSPQRGVYGYTF.